This note documents a single T cell receptor (beta chain) sequence. This entry is derived from a study of sequential checkpoint blockade in melanoma. Sequenced by immunoSEQ multiplex PCR; TCRdb stores in-frame clones only, minus some. The table has under 20,000 clones, 65% to 75% seen once. Germline CDR1 is MNHEY and CDR2 is SVGAGI. The CDR3 covers 15 residues. Trimming removed 6 bases from V and 4 bases from J, with 13 bases in between. Treatment indicated: randomized to nivolumab then ipilimumab (arm A) or the reverse (arm B). The sequence derives from a human donor with melanoma. The source was CD8+ T cells sorted from blood (inferred from file names), collected from a patient given nivolumab and ipilimumab in sequence. The chain has TRBV6-5 and TRBJ1-6; D is possibly TRBD1 (5 bases). CDR3 DNA sequence: TGTGCCAGCAGCCCCCTGACAGATTATAATTCACCCCTCCACTTT. Protein sequence: CASSPLTDYNSPLHF.